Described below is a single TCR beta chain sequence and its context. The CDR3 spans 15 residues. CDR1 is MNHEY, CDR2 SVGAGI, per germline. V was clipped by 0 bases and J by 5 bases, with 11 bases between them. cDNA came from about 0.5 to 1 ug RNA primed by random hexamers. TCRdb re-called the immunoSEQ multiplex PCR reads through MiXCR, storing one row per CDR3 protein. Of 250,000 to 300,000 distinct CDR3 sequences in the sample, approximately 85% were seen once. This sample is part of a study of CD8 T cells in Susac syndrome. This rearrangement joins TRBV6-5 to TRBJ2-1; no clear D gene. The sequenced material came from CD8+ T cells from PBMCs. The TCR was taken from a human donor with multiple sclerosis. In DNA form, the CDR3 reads TGTGCCAGCAGTTACTCGAGTAGCCGGGACAATGAGCAGTTCTTC. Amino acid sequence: CASSYSSSRDNEQFF.